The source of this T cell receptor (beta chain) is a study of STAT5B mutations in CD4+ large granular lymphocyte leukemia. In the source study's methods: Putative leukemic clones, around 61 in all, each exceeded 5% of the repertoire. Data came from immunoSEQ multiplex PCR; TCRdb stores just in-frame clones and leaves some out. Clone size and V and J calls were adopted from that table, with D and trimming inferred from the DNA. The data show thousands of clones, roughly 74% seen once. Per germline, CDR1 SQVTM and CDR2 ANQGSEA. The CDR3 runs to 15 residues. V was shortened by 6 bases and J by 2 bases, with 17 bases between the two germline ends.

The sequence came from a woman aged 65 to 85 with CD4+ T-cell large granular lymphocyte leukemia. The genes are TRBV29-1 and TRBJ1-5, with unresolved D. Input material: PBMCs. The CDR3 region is CSVTSGNRGNQPQHF. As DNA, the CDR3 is TGCAGCGTAACATCCGGGAACCGGGGCAATCAGCCCCAGCATTTT.